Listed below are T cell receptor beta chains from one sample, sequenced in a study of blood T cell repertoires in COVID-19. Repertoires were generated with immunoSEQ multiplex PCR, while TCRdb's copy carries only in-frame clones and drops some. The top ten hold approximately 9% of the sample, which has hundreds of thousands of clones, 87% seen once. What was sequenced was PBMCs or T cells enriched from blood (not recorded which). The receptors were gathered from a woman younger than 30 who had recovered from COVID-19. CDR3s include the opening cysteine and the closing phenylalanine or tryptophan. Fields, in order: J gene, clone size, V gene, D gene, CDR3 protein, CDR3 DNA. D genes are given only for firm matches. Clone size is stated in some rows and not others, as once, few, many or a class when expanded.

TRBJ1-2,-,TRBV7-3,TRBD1,CASSLTIDRAGYTF,TGTGCCAGCAGCTTAACGATAGACAGGGCTGGCTACACCTTC
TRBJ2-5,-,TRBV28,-,CASSTRGSTIQETQYF,TGTGCCAGCAGTACTCGGGGATCCACCATCCAAGAGACCCAGTACTTC
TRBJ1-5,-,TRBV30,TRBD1,CAWSLRQGGQPQHF,TGTGCCTGGAGCTTAAGACAGGGTGGCCAGCCCCAGCATTTT
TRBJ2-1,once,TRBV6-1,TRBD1,CASREDRAPYNEQFF,TGTGCCAGCAGGGAAGACAGGGCCCCCTACAATGAGCAGTTCTTC
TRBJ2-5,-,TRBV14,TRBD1,CASSPSGTGGTQYF,TGTGCCAGCAGCCCGTCCGGGACAGGGGGCACCCAGTACTTC
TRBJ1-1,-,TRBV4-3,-,CATATHVGAEAFF,TGCGCCACCGCAACGCATGTCGGGGCTGAAGCTTTCTTT
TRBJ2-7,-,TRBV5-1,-,CASSLDRVTGEQYF,TGCGCCAGCAGCTTGGACAGGGTTACTGGCGAGCAGTACTTC
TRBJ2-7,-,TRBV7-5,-,CARSWFRGTNEQYF,TGTGCCAGAAGCTGGTTTAGGGGGACTAACGAGCAGTACTTC
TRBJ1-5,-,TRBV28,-,CASSYWALNSNQPQHF,TGTGCCAGCAGTTATTGGGCCCTGAATAGCAATCAGCCCCAGCATTTT
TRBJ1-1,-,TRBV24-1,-,CATSGTGTEAFF,TGTGCCACCAGTGGTACAGGGACTGAAGCTTTCTTT
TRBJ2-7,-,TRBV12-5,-,CASLSPPQGTYEQYF,TGTGCTAGTCTTTCCCCTCCCCAGGGGACCTACGAGCAGTACTTC
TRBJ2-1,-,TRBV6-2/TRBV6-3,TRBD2,CASSYSPTSGSGEQFF,TGTGCCAGCAGTTACTCGCCGACTAGCGGGAGCGGTGAGCAGTTCTTC
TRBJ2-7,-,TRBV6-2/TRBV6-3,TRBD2,CASSYSIGLAGGSYEQYF,TGTGCCAGCAGTTACTCGATCGGGCTAGCGGGGGGATCCTACGAGCAGTACTTC
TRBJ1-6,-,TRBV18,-,CASSPSGDDSPLHF,TGTGCCAGCTCACCATCAGGGGACGATTCACCCCTCCACTTT
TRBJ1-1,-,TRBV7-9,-,CRGSNTEAFF,TGTCGAGGCTCGAACACTGAAGCTTTCTTT
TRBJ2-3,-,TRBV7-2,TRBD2,CASSPRPSGARRDTQYF,TGTGCCAGCAGCCCACGCCCTAGCGGAGCGAGGAGGGATACGCAGTATTTT
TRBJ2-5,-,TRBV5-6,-,CASSLLRDQETQYF,TGTGCCAGCAGCTTGTTGAGGGACCAAGAGACCCAGTACTTC
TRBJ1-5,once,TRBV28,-,CASSRDLDQPQHF,TGTGCCAGCAGCCGGGACTTGGATCAGCCCCAGCATTTT
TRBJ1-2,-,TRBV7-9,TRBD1,CASSHGTGSDGYTF,TGTGCCAGCAGCCACGGGACAGGGTCGGATGGCTACACCTTC
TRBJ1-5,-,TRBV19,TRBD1,CASGQGKSNQPQHF,TGTGCCAGCGGACAGGGGAAGAGCAATCAGCCCCAGCATTTT
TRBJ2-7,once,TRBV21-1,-,CASSNGRTGPWGEQYF,TGTGCCAGCAGCAACGGAAGGACAGGGCCTTGGGGCGAGCAGTACTTC
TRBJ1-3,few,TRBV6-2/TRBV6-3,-,CASSYVGALVLSSDSGNTIYF,TGTGCCAGCAGTTACGTCGGGGCCCTTGTCTTGTCGTCGGACAGTGGAAACACCATATATTTT
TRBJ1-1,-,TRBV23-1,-,CAKECTEAFF,TGCGCCAAAGAGTGCACTGAAGCTTTCTTT
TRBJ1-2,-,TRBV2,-,CASSVEGLGDYGYTF,TGTGCCAGCAGTGTGGAGGGGCTAGGTGACTATGGCTACACCTTC
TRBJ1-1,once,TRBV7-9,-,CASSLFAGGNTEAFF,TGTGCCAGCAGCTTATTTGCCGGGGGGAACACTGAAGCTTTCTTT
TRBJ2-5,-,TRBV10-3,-,CAISEEAQTGTQYF,TGTGCCATCAGTGAAGAGGCCCAAACGGGGACCCAGTACTTC
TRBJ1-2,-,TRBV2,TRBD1,CASSESQGILRGYTF,TGTGCCAGCAGTGAATCACAGGGGATCCTGCGTGGCTACACCTTC
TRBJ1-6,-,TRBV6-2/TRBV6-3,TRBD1,CASSSDRGSAPLHF,TGTGCCAGCAGTTCGGACAGGGGATCTGCACCCCTCCACTTT
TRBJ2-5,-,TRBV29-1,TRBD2,CSVGGRETQYF,TGCAGCGTGGGGGGGAGGGAGACCCAGTACTTC